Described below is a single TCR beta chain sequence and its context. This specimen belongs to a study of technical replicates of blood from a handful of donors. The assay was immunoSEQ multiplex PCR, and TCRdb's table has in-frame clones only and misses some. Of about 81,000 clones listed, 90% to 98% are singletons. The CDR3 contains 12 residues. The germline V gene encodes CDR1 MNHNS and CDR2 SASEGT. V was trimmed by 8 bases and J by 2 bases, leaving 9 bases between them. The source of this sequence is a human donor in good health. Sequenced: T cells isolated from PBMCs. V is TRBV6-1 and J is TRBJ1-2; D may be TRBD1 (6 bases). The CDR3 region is CASLRGNYGYTF. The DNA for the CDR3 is TGTGCCAGCCTCAGGGGAAACTATGGCTACACCTTC.